This T cell receptor (beta chain) was obtained from a study of T cells expressing NK-cell markers (dated by TCRdb to 2018 to 2020). With respect to the entire study: Three sorted T-cell subsets (CD3+CD56+NKG2C+, CD3+CD56+NKG2C- and CD3+CD56-NKG2C+) from fewer than 10 donors had their TCR beta-chain repertoires profiled. Of the eight sequenced donors, seven were found to be HCMV-seropositive and one was found to be HCMV-seronegative. Randomly selected healthy volunteers, three men and five women, were used as the eight sequenced donors. Libraries were sequenced as 2 x 150 bp reads on Illumina HiSeq 2000/2500, MiSeq or NextSeq.

CDR1 SQVTM and CDR2 ANQGSEA are derived from the germline V gene. The CDR3 measures 12 amino acids from cysteine to phenylalanine. The record lacks a DNA sequence. Sequencer: Illumina HiSeq 2000. The TCR beta cDNA libraries were made using 5'RACE template switching, a step that added both a universal primer site and unique molecular identifiers. cDNA synthesis was primed from the TCR beta constant segment, followed by two successive PCR amplification steps. For the original study's pipeline: Reads were demultiplexed and grouped by UMI with MIGEC, and clonotypes were assembled and quantified with MiTCR. Only TCR cDNA sequences supported by at least two reads were kept to exclude erroneous sequences. The tcR package was used for downstream repertoire analysis, with clonotypes matched between fractions based on CDR3 nucleotide sequence plus V segment. Antigen specificity was annotated against VDJdb with VDJmatch, allowing one amino acid substitution in CDR3. The reads went through TCRdb reprocessing, and each CDR3 protein sequence gets one entry with no DNA. TCRdb's processing, not the study's, gives the V and J calls here. The sample's records list more than 120,000 distinct CDR3 sequences. The ten largest clones represent less than 15% of the sample.

Study-wide conclusions, independent of this receptor: Those dominant clonotypes were again the most abundant among CD3+CD56-NKG2C+ cells in a few donors, at about 25-60.1%. In several donors, the dominant CD3+CD56+NKG2C+ clonotypes were found to rank among the top 10 CD8+ clonotypes and to make up 1.0-7.0% of CD8+ T cells. Whether the expanded NKG2C-expressing T cell clones were specific for HCMV antigens remained unclear.

To note about this clonotype: It has no known antigen specificity.

A commercial ELISA kit detecting HCMV-specific IgG in serum was used to determine HCMV serostatus. Ficoll density gradient centrifugation was used to isolate peripheral blood mononuclear cells from blood. This receptor was taken from a young man in good health. Donor details come from another sample of the same person, matched by shared clones. Sequenced sample: blood T cells: a sorted CD56 or NKG2C T cell subset, CD4+ or CD8+ T cells, or bulk PBMC T cells (not recorded which). The chain is encoded by TRBV29-1 joined to TRBJ2-5; TCRdb lists TRBD1, though no DNA is available to test this call. This receptor has the CDR3 CSVEGEPGTQYF.